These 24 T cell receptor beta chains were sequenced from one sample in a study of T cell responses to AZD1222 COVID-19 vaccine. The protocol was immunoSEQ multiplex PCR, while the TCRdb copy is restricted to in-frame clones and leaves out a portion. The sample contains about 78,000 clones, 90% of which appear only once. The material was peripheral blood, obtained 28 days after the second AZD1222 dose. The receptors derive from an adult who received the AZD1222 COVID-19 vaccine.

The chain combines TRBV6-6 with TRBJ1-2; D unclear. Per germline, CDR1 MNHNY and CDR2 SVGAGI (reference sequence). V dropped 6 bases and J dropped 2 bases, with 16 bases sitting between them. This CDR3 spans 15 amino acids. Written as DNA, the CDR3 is TGTGCCAGCAGCCACAGTGGTCCAGCGAACTATGGCTACACCTTC. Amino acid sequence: CASSHSGPANYGYTF.

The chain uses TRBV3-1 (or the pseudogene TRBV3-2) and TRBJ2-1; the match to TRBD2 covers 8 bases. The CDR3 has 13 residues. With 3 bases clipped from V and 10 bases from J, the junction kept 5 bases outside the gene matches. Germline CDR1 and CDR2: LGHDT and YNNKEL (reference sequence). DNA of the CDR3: TGTGCCAGCAGCCAGCTGCTAGCGGGCGAGCAGTTCTTC. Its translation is CASSQLLAGEQFF.

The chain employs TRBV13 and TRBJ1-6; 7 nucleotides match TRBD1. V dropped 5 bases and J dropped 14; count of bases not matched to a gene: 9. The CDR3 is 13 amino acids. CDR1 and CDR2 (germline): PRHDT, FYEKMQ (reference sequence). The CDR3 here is CASSPTTGDSLHF. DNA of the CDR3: TGTGCCAGCAGCCCAACTACAGGGGATTCCCTCCACTTT. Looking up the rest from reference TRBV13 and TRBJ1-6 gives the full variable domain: AAGVIQSPRHLIKEKRETATLKCYPIPRHDTVYWYQQGPGQDPQFLISFYEKMQSDKGSIPDRFSAQQFSDYHSELNMSSLELGDSALYFCASSPTTGDSLHFGNGTRLTVT.

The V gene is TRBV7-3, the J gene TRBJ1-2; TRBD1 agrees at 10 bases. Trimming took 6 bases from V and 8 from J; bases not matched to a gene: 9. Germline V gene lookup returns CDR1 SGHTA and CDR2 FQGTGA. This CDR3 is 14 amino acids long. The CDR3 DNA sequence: TGTGCCAGCAGTCAAGGACAGGGGGACAAGGGCTACACCTTC. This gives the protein CASSQGQGDKGYTF.

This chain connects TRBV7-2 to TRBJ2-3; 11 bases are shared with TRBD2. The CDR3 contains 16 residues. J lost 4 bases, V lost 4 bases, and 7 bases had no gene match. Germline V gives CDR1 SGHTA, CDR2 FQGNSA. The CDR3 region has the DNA TGTGCCAGCAGCTCCTTCTTAGCGGGAGGGTCAGATACGCAGTATTTT. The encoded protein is CASSSFLAGGSDTQYF.

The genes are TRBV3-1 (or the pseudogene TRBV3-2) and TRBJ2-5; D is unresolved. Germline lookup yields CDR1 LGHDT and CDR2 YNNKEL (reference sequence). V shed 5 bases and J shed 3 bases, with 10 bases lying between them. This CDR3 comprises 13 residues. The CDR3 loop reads CASSIGRKETQYF. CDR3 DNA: TGTGCCAGCAGCATTGGGCGTAAAGAGACCCAGTACTTC.

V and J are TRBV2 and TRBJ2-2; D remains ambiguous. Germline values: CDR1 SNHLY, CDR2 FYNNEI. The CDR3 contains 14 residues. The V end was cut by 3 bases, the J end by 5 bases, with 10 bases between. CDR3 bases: TGTGCCAGCAGTGACGCCCGTCATACCGGGGAGCTGTTTTTT. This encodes CASSDARHTGELFF.

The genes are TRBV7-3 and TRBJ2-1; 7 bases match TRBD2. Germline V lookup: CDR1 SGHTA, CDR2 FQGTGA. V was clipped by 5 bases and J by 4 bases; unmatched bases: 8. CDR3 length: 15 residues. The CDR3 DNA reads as TGTGCCAGCAGCCAGCAAAGCGGGACTTACAATGAGCAGTTCTTC. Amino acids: CASSQQSGTYNEQFF.

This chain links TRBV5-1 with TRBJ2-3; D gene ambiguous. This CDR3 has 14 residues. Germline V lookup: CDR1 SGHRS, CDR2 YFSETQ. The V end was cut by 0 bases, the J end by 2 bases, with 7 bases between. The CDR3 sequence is CASSLEDPTDTQYF. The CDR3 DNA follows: TGCGCCAGCAGCTTGGAGGACCCCACAGATACGCAGTATTTT.

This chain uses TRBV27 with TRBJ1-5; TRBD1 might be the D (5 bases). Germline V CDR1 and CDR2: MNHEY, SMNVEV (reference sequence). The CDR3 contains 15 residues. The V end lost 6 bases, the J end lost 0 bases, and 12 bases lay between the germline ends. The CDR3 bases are TGTGCCAGCAGCCCCTTGAGGGGTAGCAATCAGCCCCAGCATTTT. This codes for CASSPLRGSNQPQHF.

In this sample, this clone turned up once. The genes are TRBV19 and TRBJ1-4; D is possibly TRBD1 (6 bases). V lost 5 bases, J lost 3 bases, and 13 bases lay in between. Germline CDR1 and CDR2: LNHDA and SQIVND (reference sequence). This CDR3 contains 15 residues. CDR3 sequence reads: CASSADRRANEKLFF. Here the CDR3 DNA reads TGTGCCAGTAGTGCCGACAGGAGAGCTAATGAAAAACTGTTTTTT.

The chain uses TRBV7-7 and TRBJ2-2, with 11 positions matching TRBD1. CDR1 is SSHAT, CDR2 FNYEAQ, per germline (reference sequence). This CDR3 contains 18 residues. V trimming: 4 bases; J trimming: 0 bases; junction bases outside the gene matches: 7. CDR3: CASSSGTGGIPNTGELFF. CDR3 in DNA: TGTGCCAGCAGCTCTGGGACAGGGGGTATCCCGAACACCGGGGAGCTGTTTTTT. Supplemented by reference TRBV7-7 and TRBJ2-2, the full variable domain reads GAGVSQSPRYKVTKRGQDVTLRCDPISSHATLYWYQQALGQGPEFLTYFNYEAQPDKSGLPSDRFSAERPEGSISTLTIQRTEQRDSAMYRCASSSGTGGIPNTGELFFGEGSRLTVL.

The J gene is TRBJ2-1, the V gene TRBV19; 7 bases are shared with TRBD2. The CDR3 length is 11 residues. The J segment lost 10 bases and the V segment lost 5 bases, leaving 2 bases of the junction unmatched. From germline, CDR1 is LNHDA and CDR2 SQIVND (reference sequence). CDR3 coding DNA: TGTGCCAGTAGTGGGAGGGGAGAGCAGTTCTTC. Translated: CASSGRGEQFF.

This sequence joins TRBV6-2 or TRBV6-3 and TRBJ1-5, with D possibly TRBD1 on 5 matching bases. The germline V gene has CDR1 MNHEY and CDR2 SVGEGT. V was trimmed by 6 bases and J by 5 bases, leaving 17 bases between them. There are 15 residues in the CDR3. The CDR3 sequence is CASSLRGGGYQPQHF. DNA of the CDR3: TGTGCCAGCAGCCTCCGGGGGGGTGGCTATCAGCCCCAGCATTTT.

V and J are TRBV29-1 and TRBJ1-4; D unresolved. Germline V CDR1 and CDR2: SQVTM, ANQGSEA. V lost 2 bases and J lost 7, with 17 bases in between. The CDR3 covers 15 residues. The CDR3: CSVETPAEGVEKLFF. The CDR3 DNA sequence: TGCAGCGTTGAAACACCCGCCGAAGGAGTTGAAAAACTGTTTTTT.

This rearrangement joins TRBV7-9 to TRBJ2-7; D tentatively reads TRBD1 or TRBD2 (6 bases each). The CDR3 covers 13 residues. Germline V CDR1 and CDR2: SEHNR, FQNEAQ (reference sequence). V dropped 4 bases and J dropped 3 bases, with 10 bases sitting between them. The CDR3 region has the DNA TGTGCCAGCAGCTGGGGGGCAGGCTACGAGCAGTACTTC. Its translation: CASSWGAGYEQYF.

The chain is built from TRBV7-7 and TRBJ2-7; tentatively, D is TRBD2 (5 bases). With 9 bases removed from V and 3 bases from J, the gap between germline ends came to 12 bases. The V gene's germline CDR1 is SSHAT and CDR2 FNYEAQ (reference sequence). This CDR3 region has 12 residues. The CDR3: CARSLELYEQYF. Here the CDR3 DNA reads TGTGCCAGGTCACTAGAACTCTACGAGCAGTACTTC. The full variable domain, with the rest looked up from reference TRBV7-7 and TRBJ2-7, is GAGVSQSPRYKVTKRGQDVTLRCDPISSHATLYWYQQALGQGPEFLTYFNYEAQPDKSGLPSDRFSAERPEGSISTLTIQRTEQRDSAMYRCARSLELYEQYFGPGTRLTVT.

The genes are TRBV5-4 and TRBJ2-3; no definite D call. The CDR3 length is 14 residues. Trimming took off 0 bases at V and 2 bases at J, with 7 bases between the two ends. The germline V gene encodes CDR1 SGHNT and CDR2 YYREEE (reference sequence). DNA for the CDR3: TGTGCCAGCAGCTTGGATTTACTCACAGATACGCAGTATTTT. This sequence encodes CASSLDLLTDTQYF.

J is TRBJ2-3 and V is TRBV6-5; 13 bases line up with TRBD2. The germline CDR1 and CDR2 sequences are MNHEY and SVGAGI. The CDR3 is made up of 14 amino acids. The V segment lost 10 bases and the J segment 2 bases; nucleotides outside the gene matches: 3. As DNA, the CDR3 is TGTGCCACCGGGACTAGCGGGACCACAGATACGCAGTATTTT. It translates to CATGTSGTTDTQYF.

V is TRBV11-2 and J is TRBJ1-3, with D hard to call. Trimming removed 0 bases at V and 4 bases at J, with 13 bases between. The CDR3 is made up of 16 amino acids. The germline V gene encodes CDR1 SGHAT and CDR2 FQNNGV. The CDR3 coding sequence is TGTGCCAGCAGCTTAGATCGGATGGGAACGGGAAACACCATATATTTT. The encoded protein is CASSLDRMGTGNTIYF. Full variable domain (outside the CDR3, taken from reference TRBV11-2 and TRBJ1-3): EAGVAQSPRYKIIEKRQSVAFWCNPISGHATLYWYQQILGQGPKLLIQFQNNGVVDDSQLPKDRFSAERLKGVDSTLKIQPAKLEDSAVYLCASSLDRMGTGNTIYFGEGSWLTVV.

The CDR3: CASSIVEQGDEKLFF. Here the CDR3 DNA reads TGTGCCAGTAGTATAGTTGAACAGGGTGATGAAAAACTGTTTTTT. This sequence joins TRBV19 and TRBJ1-4, with a tentative D call TRBD1 (6 bases). Per the germline V gene, CDR1 is LNHDA and CDR2 is SQIVND (reference sequence). The V end lost 1 base, the J end lost 6 bases, and 12 bases lay between the germline ends. The CDR3 consists of 15 residues.

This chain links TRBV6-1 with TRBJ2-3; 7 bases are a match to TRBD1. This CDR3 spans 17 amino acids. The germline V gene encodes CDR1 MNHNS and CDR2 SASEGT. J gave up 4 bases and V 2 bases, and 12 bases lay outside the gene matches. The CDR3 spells CASSERGGQVGADTQYF. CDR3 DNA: TGTGCCAGCAGTGAAAGGGGTGGACAGGTGGGAGCAGATACGCAGTATTTT.

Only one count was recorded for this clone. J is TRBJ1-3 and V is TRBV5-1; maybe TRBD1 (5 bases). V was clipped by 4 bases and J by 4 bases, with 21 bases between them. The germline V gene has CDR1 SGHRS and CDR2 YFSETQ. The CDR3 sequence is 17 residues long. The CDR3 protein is CASSPRGLRGSGNTIYF. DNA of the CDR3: TGCGCCAGCAGCCCCCGGGGCCTCCGGGGGTCAGGAAACACCATATATTTT.

CDR3 in amino acids: CASSLGRTKAFF. The CDR3 region has the DNA TGTGCCAGCAGCTTGGGGCGGACTAAAGCTTTCTTT. The V call is TRBV7-9, the J call TRBJ1-1; possible D gene TRBD1, 5 bases. The CDR3 totals 12 residues. The germline V and J ends were trimmed by 3 bases and 9 bases, with 11 bases remaining between them. CDR1 SEHNR and CDR2 FQNEAQ come from the germline V gene (reference sequence).